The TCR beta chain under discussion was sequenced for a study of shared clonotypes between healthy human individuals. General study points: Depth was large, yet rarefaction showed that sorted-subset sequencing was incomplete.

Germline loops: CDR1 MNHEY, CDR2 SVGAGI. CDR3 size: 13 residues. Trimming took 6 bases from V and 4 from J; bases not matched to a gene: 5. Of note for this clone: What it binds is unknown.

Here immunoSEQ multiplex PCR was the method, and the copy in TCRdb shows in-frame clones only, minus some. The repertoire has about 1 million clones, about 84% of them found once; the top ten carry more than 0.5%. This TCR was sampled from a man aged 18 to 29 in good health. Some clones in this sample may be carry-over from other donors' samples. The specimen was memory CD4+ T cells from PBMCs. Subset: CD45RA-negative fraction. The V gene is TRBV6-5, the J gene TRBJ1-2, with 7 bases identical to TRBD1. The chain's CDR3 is CASRGDRAYGYTF. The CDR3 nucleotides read TGTGCCAGCAGAGGGGACAGAGCCTATGGCTACACCTTC.